This T cell receptor (beta chain) was captured by sequencing in a study of T cell repertoires in cytomegalovirus infection. Whole-study context: Alongside well-studied HLA-B-restricted CMV epitopes, recently identified HLA-C-restricted CMV epitopes were also used. It can be stated that public TCR beta signatures indicated CMV infection as well as a matching HLA type.

Via MiXCR, TCRdb re-called the reads, giving one row per CDR3 protein. The profile shows under 95,000 distinct CDR3 sequences, approximately 45% of them singletons. A word on this clonotype: Antigen unknown.

Notes on the study in general: Cumulative frequency of public TCR beta families picked out carriers of CMV plus the relevant HLA. HLA-C-restricted TCR beta clonotypes specific for CMV led the ex vivo response.

This TCR was sampled from a human donor in good health (CMV status not recorded). Some clones in this sample may be carry-over from other donors' samples. Sequences were derived from CD8+ T cells from cultured PBMCs, sampled from culture after CMV antigen stimulation.

This CDR3 is CASIDSSGANVLTF. The CDR3 DNA reads as TGTGCCAGCATTGATAGCTCTGGGGCCAACGTCCTGACTTTC. The chain carries TRBV5-5 and TRBJ2-6; no reliable D call. The germline V gene encodes CDR1 SGHKS and CDR2 YYEKEE (reference sequence). The V end was cut by 6 bases, the J end by 0 bases, with 7 bases between. This CDR3 is built from 14 residues.